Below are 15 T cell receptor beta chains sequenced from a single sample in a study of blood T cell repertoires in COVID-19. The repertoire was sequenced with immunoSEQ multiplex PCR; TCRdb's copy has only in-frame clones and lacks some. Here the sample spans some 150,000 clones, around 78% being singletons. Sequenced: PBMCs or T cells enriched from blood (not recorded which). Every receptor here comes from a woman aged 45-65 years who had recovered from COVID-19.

The CDR3 is CASVGRTEAFF. For the CDR3, the DNA is TGCGCCTCCGTCGGGAGAACTGAAGCTTTCTTT. This sequence joins TRBV5-1 and TRBJ1-1; D call uncertain. The V end was cut by 10 bases, the J end by 5 bases, with 12 bases between. Germline CDR1 is SGHRS and CDR2 is YFSETQ. This CDR3 has 11 amino acids.

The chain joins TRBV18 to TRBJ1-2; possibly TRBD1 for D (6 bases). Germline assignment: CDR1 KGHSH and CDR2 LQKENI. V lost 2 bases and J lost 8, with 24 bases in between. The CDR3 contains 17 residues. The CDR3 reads CASSPGLVDGGGRGYTF. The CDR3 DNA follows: TGTGCCAGCTCACCAGGCCTGGTAGACGGTGGGGGCAGGGGCTACACCTTC. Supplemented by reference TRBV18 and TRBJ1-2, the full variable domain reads NAGVMQNPRHLVRRRGQEARLRCSPMKGHSHVYWYRQLPEEGLKFMVYLQKENIIDESGMPKERFSAEFPKEGPSILRIQQVVRGDSAAYFCASSPGLVDGGGRGYTFGSGTRLTVV.

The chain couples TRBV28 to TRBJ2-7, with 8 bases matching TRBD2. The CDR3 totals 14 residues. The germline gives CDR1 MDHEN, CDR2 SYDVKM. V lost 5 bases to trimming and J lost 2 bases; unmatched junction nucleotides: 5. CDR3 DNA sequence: TGTGCCAGCAGTCCCGGGGGGGGTCCCTACGAGCAGTACGTC. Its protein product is CASSPGGGPYEQYV.

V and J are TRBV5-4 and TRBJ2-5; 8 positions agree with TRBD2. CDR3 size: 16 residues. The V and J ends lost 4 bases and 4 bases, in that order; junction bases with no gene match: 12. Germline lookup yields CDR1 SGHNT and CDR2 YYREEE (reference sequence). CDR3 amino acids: CASSRPVGAGGETQYF. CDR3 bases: TGTGCCAGCAGCCGCCCGGTTGGGGCGGGAGGAGAGACCCAGTACTTC.

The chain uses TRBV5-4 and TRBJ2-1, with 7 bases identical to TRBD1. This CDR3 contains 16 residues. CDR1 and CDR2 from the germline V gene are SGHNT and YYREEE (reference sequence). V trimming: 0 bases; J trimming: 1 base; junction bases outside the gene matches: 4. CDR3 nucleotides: TGTGCCAGCAGCTTGGATCTACAGGGGTCCTACAATGAGCAGTTCTTC. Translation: CASSLDLQGSYNEQFF.

For the CDR3, the DNA is TGTGCCACCTCTACAGGGGAAGGGGCCACTGAAGCTTTCTTT. This codes for CATSTGEGATEAFF. The chain carries TRBV6-5 and TRBJ1-1; TRBD1 matches 7 bases. V gave up 10 bases and J gave up 4 bases; unmatched junction bases: 12. CDR1 MNHEY and CDR2 SVGAGI come from the germline V gene. The CDR3 is 14 residues long.

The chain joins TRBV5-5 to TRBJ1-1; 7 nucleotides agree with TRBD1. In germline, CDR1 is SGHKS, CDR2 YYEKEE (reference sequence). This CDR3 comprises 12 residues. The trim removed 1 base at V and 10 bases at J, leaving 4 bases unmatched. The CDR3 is CASSLTGVGAFF. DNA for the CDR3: TGTGCCAGCAGCTTGACAGGGGTCGGAGCTTTCTTT. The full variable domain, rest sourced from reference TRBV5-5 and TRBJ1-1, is DAGVTQSPTHLIKTRGQQVTLRCSPISGHKSVSWYQQVLGQGPQFIFQYYEKEERGRGNFPDRFSARQFPNYSSELNVNALLLGDSALYLCASSLTGVGAFFGQGTRLTVV.

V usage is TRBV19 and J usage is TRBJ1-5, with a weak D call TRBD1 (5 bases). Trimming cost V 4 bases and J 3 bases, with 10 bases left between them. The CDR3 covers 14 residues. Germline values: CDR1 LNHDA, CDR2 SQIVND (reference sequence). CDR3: CASSKGQVNQPQHF. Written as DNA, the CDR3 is TGTGCCAGTAGTAAGGGGCAGGTCAATCAGCCCCAGCATTTT.

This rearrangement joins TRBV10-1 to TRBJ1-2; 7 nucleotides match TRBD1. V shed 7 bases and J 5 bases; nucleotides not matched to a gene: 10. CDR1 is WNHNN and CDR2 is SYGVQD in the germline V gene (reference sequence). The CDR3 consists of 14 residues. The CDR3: CASIYQGVFYGYTF. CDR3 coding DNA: TGCGCCAGCATCTACCAGGGGGTCTTTTATGGCTACACCTTC.

CDR3 sequence (DNA): TGTGCCAGCAGCGTTTGGGGGGGTACGCAGTATTTT. This encodes CASSVWGGTQYF. The chain is built from TRBV9 and TRBJ2-3, with 7 bases lining up with TRBD2. Germline CDR1 reads SGDLS; CDR2 reads YYNGEE. After removal of 2 bases from V and 8 bases from J, the junction contained 2 bases not matched to a gene. The CDR3 length is 12 residues.

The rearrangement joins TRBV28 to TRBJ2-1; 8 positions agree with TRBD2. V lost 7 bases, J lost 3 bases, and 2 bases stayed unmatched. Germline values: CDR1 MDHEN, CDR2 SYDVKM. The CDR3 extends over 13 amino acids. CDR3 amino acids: CASTGGHYNEQFF. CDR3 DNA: TGTGCCAGCACGGGGGGGCACTACAATGAGCAGTTCTTC.

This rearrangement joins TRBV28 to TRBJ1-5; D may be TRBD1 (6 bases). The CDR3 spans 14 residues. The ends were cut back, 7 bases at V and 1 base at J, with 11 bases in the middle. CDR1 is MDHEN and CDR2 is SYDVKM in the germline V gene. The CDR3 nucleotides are TGTGCCAGCATCCCTGGACAGAGCAATCAGCCCCAGCATTTT. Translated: CASIPGQSNQPQHF.

Here the CDR3 DNA reads TGTGCCAGCAGCCGAATGGTGGGGGGAAGACAAGAGACCCAGTACTTC. This codes for CASSRMVGGRQETQYF. The chain recombines TRBV9 with TRBJ2-5; tentatively, D is TRBD2 (6 bases). The CDR3 has 16 residues. Trimming took 4 bases from V and 2 from J, leaving 18 bases between them. CDR1 is SGDLS and CDR2 is YYNGEE in the germline V gene.

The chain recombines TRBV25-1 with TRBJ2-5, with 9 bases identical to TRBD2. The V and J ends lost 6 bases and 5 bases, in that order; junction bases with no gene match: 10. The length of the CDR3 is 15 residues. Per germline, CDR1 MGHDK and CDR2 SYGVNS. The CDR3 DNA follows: TGTGCCAGCAGCCCACCTGGGGCGGGGGGGGAGACCCAGTACTTC. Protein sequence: CASSPPGAGGETQYF.

For the CDR3, the DNA is TGTGCCAGCAGCCAAGTCGGGGTTAGGGCCAATGAAAAACTGTTTTTT. This codes for CASSQVGVRANEKLFF. This chain connects TRBV3-1 (or the pseudogene TRBV3-2) to TRBJ1-4; D gene unclear. Trimming removed 1 base from V and 5 bases from J, with 14 bases in between. The germline gives CDR1 LGHDT, CDR2 YNNKEL (reference sequence). This CDR3 comprises 16 residues.